One and the same sample provided the 22 T cell receptor beta chains below, sequenced in a study of radiotherapy plus CTLA-4 blockade in lung cancer. The data were produced by immunoSEQ multiplex PCR, yet TCRdb's version contains in-frame clones alone and is incomplete. The data contain about 88,000 clones, 55% to 75% of them singletons. Source: peripheral blood, taken from a patient treated with radiotherapy plus ipilimumab. The receptors come from a human donor with non-small cell lung cancer that progressed on radiotherapy plus ipilimumab.

As DNA, the CDR3 is TGTGCCAGTAGTGGAACGGGGGGGAATAGCTCCTACGAGCAGTACTTC. This encodes CASSGTGGNSSYEQYF. The chain combines TRBV19 with TRBJ2-7; TRBD2 matches 8 bases. V dropped 5 bases and J dropped 0; count of bases not matched to a gene: 9. Germline CDR1 reads LNHDA; CDR2 reads SQIVND (reference sequence). The length of the CDR3 is 16 residues. The full variable domain, its missing parts supplied by reference TRBV19 and TRBJ2-7, is DGGITQSPKYLFRKEGQNVTLSCEQNLNHDAMYWYRQDPGQGLRLIYYSQIVNDFQKGDIAEGYSVSREKKESFPLTVTSAQKNPTAFYLCASSGTGGNSSYEQYFGPGTRLTVT.

This chain links TRBV28 with TRBJ2-1, with D hard to call. Trimming removed 3 bases at V and 0 bases at J, with 9 bases between. Germline loops: CDR1 MDHEN, CDR2 SYDVKM. The CDR3 sequence is 15 residues long. This CDR3 reads CASSLRPPSYNEQFF. For the CDR3, the DNA is TGTGCCAGCAGTTTGCGGCCTCCCTCCTACAATGAGCAGTTCTTC.

The rearrangement links TRBV28 to TRBJ2-1; 12 bases fit TRBD2. The V and J ends lost 1 base and 6 bases, in that order; junction bases with no gene match: 7. This CDR3 region has 17 residues. CDR1 and CDR2 from the germline V gene are MDHEN and SYDVKM. DNA for the CDR3: TGTGCCAGCAGTTTATTGGAGACTAGCGGGAGACTCAATGAGCAGTTCTTC. This gives the protein CASSLLETSGRLNEQFF.

V and J are TRBV29-1 and TRBJ2-7; 11 bases are a match to TRBD1. The CDR3 loop spans 15 amino acids. The trim removed 7 bases at V and 3 bases at J, leaving 11 bases unmatched. Looked up from germline, CDR1 is SQVTM and CDR2 is ANQGSEA. This CDR3 reads CSAAPGTGGGYEQYF. The CDR3 nucleotides read TGCAGCGCGGCACCCGGGACAGGGGGGGGCTACGAGCAGTACTTC.

This clone occurred once. V and J are TRBV4-1 and TRBJ1-2; 9 bases agree with TRBD1. In germline, CDR1 is MGHRA, CDR2 YSYEKL. This CDR3 region has 16 residues. Losses at the gene ends were 4 bases for V and 2 bases for J; bases not matched to a gene: 8. This chain's CDR3 is CASSPSPGTGNYGYTF. In nucleotides, the CDR3 is TGCGCCAGCAGCCCCAGTCCCGGGACAGGGAACTATGGCTACACCTTC.

This rearrangement joins TRBV5-1 to TRBJ2-6, with 12 bases fitting TRBD2. Germline trimming cut 4 bases from V and 0 bases from J; bases unmatched to any gene: 8. The CDR3 runs to 19 residues. CDR1 SGHRS and CDR2 YFSETQ come from the germline V gene. The CDR3 here is CASSPEGLAGSSGANVLTF. The CDR3 DNA reads TGCGCCAGCAGCCCTGAGGGACTAGCGGGCTCCTCTGGGGCCAACGTCCTGACTTTC. Complete variable domain (other parts from reference TRBV5-1 and TRBJ2-6): KAGVTQTPRYLIKTRGQQVTLSCSPISGHRSVSWYQQTPGQGLQFLFEYFSETQRNKGNFPGRFSGRQFSNSRSEMNVSTLELGDSALYLCASSPEGLAGSSGANVLTFGAGSRLTVL.

This clone has ten or more counts. V usage is TRBV4-3 and J usage is TRBJ2-2; unclear D gene. Deletions cut 0 bases from V and 1 base from J, with 9 bases between. Germline loops: CDR1 LGHNA, CDR2 YSLEER. This CDR3 has 16 residues. The CDR3 is CASSQERRWNTGELFF. CDR3 DNA sequence: TGCGCCAGCAGCCAAGAGCGTCGCTGGAACACCGGGGAGCTGTTTTTT.

The chain carries TRBV30 and TRBJ1-2; no clear D gene. Trimming left V 7 bases short and J 11 bases short, with 14 bases between. Germline values: CDR1 GTSNPN, CDR2 SVGIG (reference sequence). This CDR3 is built from 10 residues. CDR3 sequence reads: CALDPLGYTF. The CDR3 nucleotides are TGTGCCTTGGACCCCCTCGGGTACACCTTC.

The CDR3 DNA sequence: TGTGCCAGCAGTCGCTTCGGGACAGGGGGTGAAGGGGAGCAGTACTTC. Translated: CASSRFGTGGEGEQYF. The chain is built from TRBV27 and TRBJ2-7, with 11 bases lining up with TRBD1. There are 16 residues in the CDR3. V trimming: 5 bases; J trimming: 7 bases; junction bases outside the gene matches: 13. From germline, CDR1 is MNHEY and CDR2 SMNVEV (reference sequence).

The CDR3 region has the DNA TGTGCCAGCTCACGGGACATCTCTGGAAACACCATATATTTT. Translation: CASSRDISGNTIYF. This chain joins TRBV18 and TRBJ1-3; perhaps TRBD1 as D (6 bases). CDR1 and CDR2 (germline): KGHSH, LQKENI. The CDR3 runs to 14 residues. Between the trimmed V and J ends, which lost 4 bases and 0 bases, there was a span of 7 bases.

The genes are TRBV6-5 and TRBJ2-1; D remains ambiguous. This CDR3 contains 14 residues. Germline CDR1 reads MNHEY; CDR2 reads SVGAGI. V was trimmed by 7 bases and J by 0 bases, leaving 10 bases between them. CDR3 bases: TGTGCCAGCAAGGAAGCCCACTCCTACAATGAGCAGTTCTTC. Its translation: CASKEAHSYNEQFF.

This chain links TRBV13 with TRBJ2-1; 10 nucleotides agree with TRBD2. The ends lost 2 bases at V and 6 bases at J; junction bases unmatched: 10. The CDR3 has 17 amino acids. Germline lookup yields CDR1 PRHDT and CDR2 FYEKMQ (reference sequence). The CDR3 bases are TGTGCCAGCAGCTTACTCCGAACTAGCGGGAACCTCAATGAGCAGTTCTTC. This sequence encodes CASSLLRTSGNLNEQFF.

The chain carries TRBV9 and TRBJ2-7; 7 nucleotides align to TRBD2. Trimming at V came to 2 bases and at J to 1 base, leaving 3 bases not matched to a gene. The CDR3 covers 14 residues. From germline, CDR1 is SGDLS and CDR2 YYNGEE. In DNA, the CDR3 is TGTGCCAGCAGCGTGGCGGGGGAGTCCTACGAGCAGTACTTC. This gives the protein CASSVAGESYEQYF.

This clone was detected only a few times. The genes are TRBV4-2 and TRBJ1-1; D call uncertain. The germline gives CDR1 LGHNA, CDR2 YNFKEQ. This CDR3 contains 14 residues. The V end lost 1 base, the J end lost 4 bases, and 10 bases lay between the germline ends. The DNA of the CDR3 is TGTGCCAGCAGCCAAGGTGACATTTCCACTGAAGCTTTCTTT. As protein: CASSQGDISTEAFF.

V gene TRBV4-3 combines with J gene TRBJ2-2, with D unclear. The CDR3 is 15 amino acids. CDR1 LGHNA and CDR2 YSLEER come from the germline V gene. With 0 bases removed from V and 2 bases from J, the gap between germline ends came to 7 bases. CDR3 sequence: CASSQDHRNTGELFF. The CDR3 DNA reads TGCGCCAGCAGCCAAGATCACAGAAACACCGGGGAGCTGTTTTTT.

This clone has more than one count but fewer than ten. The rearrangement uses TRBV4-1 and TRBJ1-3; unclear D gene. This CDR3 is 16 amino acids long. The V and J ends lost 0 bases and 0 bases respectively, with 9 bases between them. The V gene's germline CDR1 is MGHRA and CDR2 YSYEKL. The CDR3 bases are TGCGCCAGCAGCCAAGATCTATCCAGCTCTGGAAACACCATATATTTT. Translated: CASSQDLSSSGNTIYF.

This chain joins TRBV27 and TRBJ1-6; D is unclear. CDR1 is MNHEY, CDR2 SMNVEV, per germline (reference sequence). The CDR3 is 14 amino acids. The ends were cut back, 4 bases at V and 7 bases at J, with 11 bases in the middle. DNA of the CDR3: TGTGCCAGCAGTTCCGACGGTCCGAATTCACCCCTCCACTTT. This codes for CASSSDGPNSPLHF.

The chain is built from TRBV9 and TRBJ2-7, with 8 bases aligning to TRBD2. The J segment lost 0 bases and the V segment lost 3 bases, leaving 5 bases of the junction unmatched. This CDR3 comprises 15 residues. Germline V CDR1 and CDR2: SGDLS, YYNGEE. The CDR3 DNA is TGTGCCAGCAGCGCGGGACTAGAGAGCTCCTACGAGCAGTACTTC. Its translation is CASSAGLESSYEQYF.

This sequence joins TRBV6-1 and TRBJ1-2; no firm D call. With 1 base removed from V and 4 bases from J, the gap between germline ends came to 10 bases. This CDR3 comprises 14 residues. Germline V gives CDR1 MNHNS, CDR2 SASEGT. The CDR3 loop is CASSEGGQSYGYTF. DNA for the CDR3: TGTGCCAGCAGTGAAGGAGGGCAGTCCTATGGCTACACCTTC.

The chain has TRBV19 and TRBJ1-5; no clear D. The CDR3 extends over 12 amino acids. V gave up 5 bases and J gave up 11 bases, with 13 bases separating them. Germline CDR1 LNHDA, CDR2 SQIVND (reference sequence). This CDR3 is CASSAGWEAQHF. In DNA form, the CDR3 reads TGTGCCAGTAGTGCCGGCTGGGAGGCCCAGCATTTT. The whole variable domain, filled in from reference TRBV19 and TRBJ1-5, reads DGGITQSPKYLFRKEGQNVTLSCEQNLNHDAMYWYRQDPGQGLRLIYYSQIVNDFQKGDIAEGYSVSREKKESFPLTVTSAQKNPTAFYLCASSAGWEAQHFGDGTRLSIL.

The chain joins TRBV6-1 to TRBJ1-2; D unclear. The V gene lost 3 bases and the J gene lost 7 bases, with 9 bases spanning the gap. This CDR3 has 12 amino acids. Germline V gene lookup returns CDR1 MNHNS and CDR2 SASEGT. The DNA of the CDR3 is TGTGCCAGCAGTGAGTATGACGCTGGCTACACCTTC. Encoded protein: CASSEYDAGYTF.

This sequence joins TRBV6-5 and TRBJ1-2, with 11 bases aligning to TRBD1. This CDR3 has 14 amino acids. The J segment lost 4 bases and the V segment lost 7 bases, leaving 5 bases of the junction unmatched. Germline CDR1 and CDR2: MNHEY and SVGAGI. In DNA, the CDR3 is TGTGCCAGCACCCGGGACAGGGGGAGCTATGGCTACACCTTC. Its translation is CASTRDRGSYGYTF.